The T cell receptor beta chain under discussion was sequenced for a study of technical replicates of blood from a handful of donors. Repertoires were generated with immunoSEQ multiplex PCR, while TCRdb's copy carries only in-frame clones and drops some. The sample has 80,000 to 95,000 clones, about 94% seen once. From germline, CDR1 is LGHNA and CDR2 YNFKEQ. The CDR3 has 15 residues. Between the trimmed V and J ends, which lost 2 bases and 9 bases, there was a span of 17 bases. This TCR came from a human donor in good health. Sequencing was performed on T cells isolated from PBMCs. J is TRBJ2-1 and V is TRBV4-2; D possibly corresponds to TRBD2 (5 bases). CDR3 in DNA: TGTGCCAGCAGCCAATCGGAGAGGGCTTTCGGTGAGCAGTTCTTC. Translated, it gives CASSQSERAFGEQFF.